The clone carrying this T cell receptor beta chain came up a few times. Attachment of unique molecular identifiers to individual cDNA molecules was performed. TCRdb processed the 5' RACE reads anew with MiXCR; each CDR3 protein has one entry. This sample yields tens of thousands of distinct CDR3 sequences, of which approximately 11% are seen a single time; 15% to 19% belongs to the top ten. The CDR3 contains 12 residues. The V end lost 1 base, the J end lost 3 bases, and 3 bases lay between the germline ends. Germline-derived CDR1 and CDR2 are SGHTA and FQGNSA. This entry is derived from a study of early T cells in non-severe SARS-CoV-2 infection.

This chain connects TRBV7-2 to TRBJ1-1; D is unclear. Sample: whole blood, taken at baseline. This TCR derives from an adult who was a healthcare worker with PCR-confirmed SARS-CoV-2 infection or an uninfected control (not recorded which). The CDR3 coding sequence is TGTGCCAGCAGCTTAGGGTACACTGAAGCTTTCTTT. Protein: CASSLGYTEAFF.